These 11 T cell receptor beta chains originate from one sample sequenced in a study of cytomegalovirus exposure and HLA in healthy donors. Both 60 Vbeta primers and 13 Jbeta primers went into the PCR. The repertoire was sequenced with immunoSEQ multiplex PCR; TCRdb's copy has only in-frame clones and lacks some. Found here are about 180,000 clones, 65% to 85% of them singletons; the top ten hold 2% to 2.5%. Sequencing input: PBMCs. These receptors originate from a man between 60 and 75 years old in good health and CMV-seronegative.

The chain is built from TRBV7-9 and TRBJ1-1; TRBD1 matches at 9 bases. CDR3 size: 16 residues. V lost 4 bases, J lost 2 bases, and 8 bases stayed unmatched. The germline V gene has CDR1 SEHNR and CDR2 FQNEAQ (reference sequence). The CDR3 DNA sequence: TGTGCCAGCAGCTGGGACACAGGGGGCCCTAACACTGAAGCTTTCTTT. Translating gives CASSWDTGGPNTEAFF.

The chain uses TRBV6-5 and TRBJ2-7; 9 nucleotides align to TRBD1. The CDR3 runs to 15 residues. Per the germline V gene, CDR1 is MNHEY and CDR2 is SVGAGI. J lost 4 bases, V lost 4 bases, and 8 bases had no gene match. DNA for the CDR3: TGTGCCAGCAGTTTAAGCGGGACAGGGAGTTACGAGCAGTACTTC. Amino acid sequence: CASSLSGTGSYEQYF.

V is TRBV7-6 and J is TRBJ1-6; 8 bases are shared with TRBD1. Germline V gives CDR1 SGHVS, CDR2 FNYEAQ. The ends lost 4 bases at V and 6 bases at J; junction bases unmatched: 2. CDR3 size: 14 residues. The CDR3 sequence is CASSSGQVNSPLHF. The CDR3 DNA sequence: TGTGCCAGCAGCTCGGGACAGGTTAATTCACCCCTCCACTTT.

This clone came up once. J is TRBJ2-1 and V is TRBV7-6; 12 positions match TRBD1. This CDR3 is built from 17 residues. V trimming: 3 bases; J trimming: 2 bases; junction bases outside the gene matches: 5. Per the germline V gene, CDR1 is SGHVS and CDR2 is FNYEAQ. The CDR3 reads CASSFPGTGGPYNEQFF. CDR3 nucleotide sequence: TGTGCCAGCAGCTTTCCCGGGACAGGGGGCCCCTACAATGAGCAGTTCTTC.

The chain couples TRBV2 to TRBJ2-3, with 10 bases that match TRBD2. J lost 2 bases, V lost 8 bases, and 13 bases had no gene match. CDR3 length: 17 amino acids. Germline CDR1 and CDR2: SNHLY and FYNNEI. The DNA of the CDR3 is TGTGCCAGCTCTACGGGCCTAGCGGGGGTTGCCACAGATACGCAGTATTTT. This encodes CASSTGLAGVATDTQYF.

This clone was seen a few times. CDR3 nucleotide sequence: TGTGCCAGCAGCGCCCCCGGACAGGGGATGGCTGGCTACACCTTC. Its translation is CASSAPGQGMAGYTF. The V call is TRBV9, the J call TRBJ1-2, with 9 nucleotides matching TRBD1. Germline trimming cut 3 bases from V and 7 bases from J; bases unmatched to any gene: 10. The CDR3 sequence is 15 residues long. Germline V lookup: CDR1 SGDLS, CDR2 YYNGEE.

The genes are TRBV12-5 and TRBJ2-3, with a tentative D call TRBD2 (5 bases). This CDR3 comprises 12 residues. V gave up 8 bases and J gave up 7 bases, with 13 bases separating them. Germline V gene sequence: CDR1 LGHNT, CDR2 FRNRAP. CDR3 amino acids: CASPTTANTQYF. DNA of the CDR3: TGTGCTAGTCCGACTACTGCGAATACGCAGTATTTT.

Note on this clone: Mismatch with germline at one junction end may stem from a read error. The chain recombines TRBV6-1 with TRBJ1-1; 8 bases are a match to TRBD1. The germline V gene has CDR1 MNHNS and CDR2 SASEGT. The CDR3 spans 11 residues. The chain's CDR3 is CTSTGQGEAFF. Written as DNA, the CDR3 is TGTACCAGCACTGGACAGGGTGAAGCTTTCTTT.

The chain is built from TRBV10-2 and TRBJ2-3; 16 bases match TRBD2. V gave up 2 bases and J gave up 12 bases; unmatched junction bases: 8. The CDR3 contains 16 residues. Germline-derived CDR1 and CDR2 are WSHSY and SAAADI. CDR3 region: CASSEGVGTSGGVQYF. CDR3 sequence (DNA): TGCGCCAGCAGTGAGGGGGTGGGGACTAGCGGGGGGGTACAGTATTTT.

J is TRBJ2-5 and V is TRBV6-6; a possible D gene is TRBD2 (6 bases). V lost 2 bases and J lost 1, with 8 bases in between. The CDR3 sequence is 14 residues long. Germline assignment: CDR1 MNHNY and CDR2 SVGAGI (reference sequence). CDR3 DNA sequence: TGTGCCAGCAGTTACCTGGGACTCCAAGAGACCCAGTACTTC. Its protein product is CASSYLGLQETQYF.

This sequence joins TRBV6-1 and TRBJ2-5; TRBD1 aligns across 9 bases. This CDR3 contains 15 residues. Per the germline V gene, CDR1 is MNHNS and CDR2 is SASEGT. V was clipped by 4 bases and J by 3 bases; unmatched bases: 6. The CDR3 sequence is CASSGGTGIEETQYF. The DNA for the CDR3 is TGTGCCAGCAGTGGCGGGACAGGGATAGAAGAGACCCAGTACTTC.